The next 6 T cell receptor beta chains were all read from a single sample in a study of cytomegalovirus exposure and HLA in healthy donors. The PCR had 60 Vbeta and 13 Jbeta primers. This table comes from immunoSEQ multiplex PCR, and its TCRdb copy is limited to in-frame clones, with some not included. The sample has tens of thousands of clones; more than 65% are singletons. The specimen was PBMCs. The receptor source for this set is a woman aged 18-29 years in good health and CMV-seronegative.

The rearrangement links TRBV19 to TRBJ1-5; the match to TRBD1 covers 12 bases. Germline V gives CDR1 LNHDA, CDR2 SQIVND (reference sequence). With 6 bases clipped from V and 2 bases from J, the junction kept 8 bases outside the gene matches. CDR3 length equals 17 residues. DNA for the CDR3: TGTGCCAGTAGAACCGGGACAGGGGGCAGGGGCAATCAGCCCCAGCATTTT. Translating it yields CASRTGTGGRGNQPQHF.

The chain recombines TRBV9 with TRBJ2-1; a possible D gene is TRBD1 (5 bases). This CDR3 spans 15 amino acids. In germline, CDR1 is SGDLS, CDR2 YYNGEE. V dropped 0 bases and J dropped 0 bases, with 7 bases sitting between them. CDR3 loop: CASSVVTVSYNEQFF. CDR3 DNA: TGTGCCAGCAGCGTAGTGACAGTCTCCTACAATGAGCAGTTCTTC.

This chain uses TRBV11-3 with TRBJ2-5; D is perhaps TRBD2 (6 bases). Germline V gives CDR1 SGHNT, CDR2 YENEEA. The length of the CDR3 is 13 residues. Trimming left V 5 bases short and J 2 bases short, with 9 bases between. CDR3 residues: CASSPGLQETQYF. The CDR3 DNA follows: TGTGCCAGCAGCCCGGGACTTCAAGAGACCCAGTACTTC.

The chain combines TRBV5-1 with TRBJ2-1, with 7 bases matching TRBD2. The CDR3 has 15 amino acids. Germline CDR1 is SGHRS and CDR2 is YFSETQ. V trimming: 0 bases; J trimming: 7 bases; junction bases outside the gene matches: 7. CDR3 nucleotide sequence: TGCGCCAGCAGCTTGGGGGGAGGGCCAGATAATGAGCAGTTCTTC. Translated: CASSLGGGPDNEQFF.

Worth noting for this clone: An end of the junction differs from the germline gene, which may be a read error. The chain has TRBV7-7 and TRBJ1-4; TRBD1 matches at 10 bases. The CDR3 sequence is 15 residues long. Germline V lookup: CDR1 SSHAT, CDR2 FNYEAQ (reference sequence). CDR3: CASSEQDRGCEKLFF. The CDR3 DNA is TGTGCTAGCAGCGAACAGGACAGGGGGTGTGAAAAACTGTTTTTT.

This clone is judged medium-sized. V usage is TRBV19 and J usage is TRBJ1-4; 9 nucleotides align to TRBD1. The length of the CDR3 is 14 residues. V was pared by 3 bases and J by 6 bases, with 2 bases of the junction left unmatched. CDR1 LNHDA and CDR2 SQIVND come from the germline V gene (reference sequence). CDR3 DNA sequence: TGTGCCAGTAGTATGGGACAGGGTGATGAAAAACTGTTTTTT. This codes for CASSMGQGDEKLFF.